This passage covers 24 T cell receptor beta chains from one sample sequenced in a study of tumor-infiltrating lymphocytes in primary liver carcinoma. From roughly 0.55 ug of total RNA, TCR beta-specific cDNA was reverse-transcribed using a constant-region primer. Libraries of TCR beta came from three nested multiplex PCR rounds with slightly modified ARM-PCR. Each of the first two PCR rounds ran approximately 10 cycles with TRBV1-TRBV30 forward and C-beta reverse primers. TCRdb independently ran MiXCR on the multiplex PCR reads; one entry per CDR3 protein. The data contain more than 100,000 distinct CDR3 sequences, around 60% of them singletons. Unsorted bulk tissue (roughly 18-32 mg) underwent RNA and DNA co-extraction. The source material was liver tumor tissue from sampling region 1. Subset denoted: tumor region T1, superior pole. The source of these receptors is a woman in her sixties or seventies with primary liver carcinoma and hepatitis B virus infection.

Comments on this clonotype: A read error may account for a junction end that differs from germline. V usage is TRBV5-1 and J usage is TRBJ2-5; D is undetermined. Germline values: CDR1 SGHRS, CDR2 YFSETQ. The CDR3 extends over 14 amino acids. The CDR3 DNA reads as TGCGCTAGCAGCTCTGGGATAGGTCGAGAGACCCAGTACTTC. Its translation: CASSSGIGRETQYF.

As for this clonotype: This may stem from a read error, because a much larger clone lies one nucleotide away. The chain joins TRBV12-3 or TRBV12-4 to TRBJ2-1; D is unresolved. The CDR3 spans 12 residues. Written as DNA, the CDR3 is TGTGCCTGCAGTTTAGGTTGGGGTGAGCAGTTCTTC. Translated: CACSLGWGEQFF.

Regarding this clonotype: This sequence may be a read error, since a much larger clone differs from it by one base. The chain is built from TRBV12-3 or TRBV12-4 and TRBJ2-1; 11 positions match TRBD2. Losses at the gene ends were 6 bases for V and 6 bases for J; bases not matched to a gene: 7. The CDR3 is 15 residues long. CDR3 in amino acids: CASRLTSGISNEQFF. The DNA for the CDR3 is TGTGCCAGCAGGTTGACTAGCGGGATTAGCAATGAGCAGTTCTTC.

This clonotype was detected many times. The chain joins TRBV6-5 to TRBJ2-3, with 9 bases matching TRBD1. From germline, CDR1 is MNHEY and CDR2 SVGAGI. There are 16 residues in the CDR3. V dropped 5 bases and J dropped 4; count of bases not matched to a gene: 10. The CDR3 nucleotides are TGTGCCAGCAGTCCAGGAGGGGACAGGGAGGCAGATACGCAGTATTTT. Its translation: CASSPGGDREADTQYF.

A word on this clonotype: A read error is possible here, since a much larger clone lies one base away. The conserved closing phenylalanine or tryptophan is absent in this CDR3, likely reflecting a read error. This rearrangement joins TRBV5-1 to TRBJ1-1; D ambiguous. Trimming pared 4 bases from V and 0 bases from J, leaving 10 bases between. The CDR3 extends over 14 amino acids. The V gene's germline CDR1 is SGHRS and CDR2 YFSETQ. CDR3 sequence reads: CASSPDRMNTEAFI. The CDR3 DNA is TGCGCCAGCAGCCCCGATAGAATGAACACTGAAGCTTTCATT.

The rearrangement uses TRBV2 and TRBJ2-7; 8 bases are shared with TRBD2. CDR1 and CDR2 from the germline V gene are SNHLY and FYNNEI. V trimming: 0 bases; J trimming: 3 bases; junction bases outside the gene matches: 4. This CDR3 is built from 15 residues. Here the CDR3 DNA reads TGTGCCAGCAGTGAAGCAAGCGGGAGCGGCTACGAGCAGTACTTC. It yields the protein CASSEASGSGYEQYF.

In the case of this clonotype: At one boundary the junction diverges from the germline segment, which might be a read error. The chain links TRBV11-2 to TRBJ2-5; tentative D call: TRBD2 (6 bases). This CDR3 region has 13 residues. Germline lookup yields CDR1 SGHAT and CDR2 FQNNGV. The CDR3 protein is CASRRKRGEAQYF. The CDR3 nucleotides read TGTGCCAGCAGGCGAAAGAGAGGGGAGGCCCAGTACTTT.

Concerning this clonotype: The final CDR3 position lacks the conserved phenylalanine or tryptophan, pointing to a likely read error. The DNA is left out, because the CDR3 cannot be placed on it with certainty; the CDR3 is given as TCRdb lists it. The CDR3 spells CASNLGTSGKLVRFV. The rearrangement links TRBV11-3 to TRBJ2-1; the D call of TRBD2 is as the table states it, not checked on the DNA. The CDR3 is 15 residues long, ends included. CDR1 and CDR2 (germline): SGHNT, YENEEA.

As to this clonotype: Here the CDR3 omits its conserved ending phenylalanine or tryptophan, so a read error is the likely source. V and J are TRBV11-3 and TRBJ1-1; D unclear. Germline loops: CDR1 SGHNT, CDR2 YENEEA. This CDR3 has 14 amino acids. Trimming left V 1 base short and J 7 bases short, with 13 bases between. The CDR3 region is CASSLGRGRDEAFL. The CDR3, as DNA: TGTGCCAGCAGCTTAGGAAGAGGGCGAGATGAAGCTTTCTTA.

In the case of this clonotype: In this CDR3 the conserved last residue, phenylalanine or tryptophan, is missing, so a read error is likely. The chain carries TRBV11-2 and TRBJ1-2, with D maybe TRBD1 (5 bases). The CDR3 runs to 13 residues. Germline assignment: CDR1 SGHAT and CDR2 FQNNGV. The CDR3 DNA reads TGTGCCAGCTGCTTAGGGGCCGGTTCTGGCTACACCCTC. Residues: CASCLGAGSGYTL.

As regards this clonotype: Lacking the conserved final phenylalanine or tryptophan, this CDR3 likely reflects a read error. This chain links TRBV11-2 with TRBJ2-5, with D tentatively TRBD2 (5 bases). The length of the CDR3 is 15 residues. The germline V gene encodes CDR1 SGHAT and CDR2 FQNNGV. For the CDR3, the DNA is TGTGCCAGCAACTTAAGGACTGGGGAAGGGGAGACCCAGTACATC. Translation: CASNLRTGEGETQYI.

For the CDR3, the DNA is TGCAGCGTTGAAGAGACAGCAAACCATGGCTACACCTTC. Its protein is CSVEETANHGYTF. The chain combines TRBV29-1 with TRBJ1-2, with D possibly matching TRBD1 (5 bases). V lost 0 bases and J lost 6, with 11 bases in between. The V gene's germline CDR1 is SQVTM and CDR2 ANQGSEA. CDR3 length: 13 residues.

Concerning this clonotype: Since a much larger clone is just one base distant, this may be a read error. V usage is TRBV12-3 or TRBV12-4 and J usage is TRBJ1-2; a weak D match, TRBD1 (6 bases). The V and J ends lost 7 bases and 2 bases respectively, with 23 bases between them. The CDR3 length is 17 residues. CDR3 bases: TGTGCCAGCACCTCGAACTTGAGTACAGGGTACAACTATGGCTACACCTTC. Its translation is CASTSNLSTGYNYGYTF.

As to this clonotype: The conserved phenylalanine or tryptophan normally closing the CDR3 is absent here, so this likely arose from a read error. The genes are TRBV29-1 and TRBJ2-7; 9 bases line up with TRBD1. The CDR3 is 13 amino acids. V trimming: 8 bases; J trimming: 4 bases; junction bases outside the gene matches: 9. CDR1 is SQVTM, CDR2 ANQGSEA, per germline. The DNA of the CDR3 is TGCAGCATCGGGACAGGGAAACAATACGAGCAGTACCTC. This gives the protein CSIGTGKQYEQYL.

For this clonotype: This CDR3 is missing its conserved last phenylalanine or tryptophan, likely due to a read error. V is TRBV28 and J is TRBJ2-5, with TRBD1 matching over 8 bases. In germline, CDR1 is MDHEN, CDR2 SYDVKM. CDR3 length: 16 residues. In nucleotides, the CDR3 is TGTGACAGTACGACCTCGGGCCAGGGGGCTTTGGAGACCCAGTACTCC. Its protein is CDSTTSGQGALETQYS.

This clonotype came up once. A much bigger clone sits one base away, suggesting this may be a read error. Likely a read error: the CDR3 ends without its conserved phenylalanine or tryptophan. J is TRBJ2-7 and V is TRBV29-1, with 9 bases aligning to TRBD2. The V gene's germline CDR1 is SQVTM and CDR2 ANQGSEA. V gave up 5 bases and J gave up 0 bases; unmatched junction bases: 5. The CDR3 length is 14 residues. CDR3 sequence: CSVLTSGTSYEQYS. CDR3 in DNA: TGCAGCGTTTTGACTAGCGGAACCTCCTACGAGCAGTACTCC.

As to this clonotype: A much larger clone differs by one base, so this may be a read error. CDR3: CASSLALTGKSYNEQFF. Here the CDR3 DNA reads TGTGCCAGCAGTTTAGCGCTGACAGGGAAGTCCTACAATGAGCAGTTCTTC. The rearrangement links TRBV12-3 or TRBV12-4 to TRBJ2-1; TRBD1 agrees at 7 bases. V lost 0 bases, J lost 1 base, and 6 bases stayed unmatched. This CDR3 is built from 17 residues.

Concerning this clonotype itself: A read error may explain this, as a much larger clone is one base away. The J gene is TRBJ2-7, the V gene TRBV29-1, with D unclear. Per germline, CDR1 SQVTM and CDR2 ANQGSEA. The CDR3 sequence is 14 residues long. CDR3 bases: TGCAGCGTTGAAGATCGTACAGTCTCCTGCGAGCAGTACTTC. As protein: CSVEDRTVSCEQYF.

About this clonotype itself: At one boundary the junction diverges from the germline segment, which might be a read error. This chain connects TRBV11-2 to TRBJ1-2, with D unresolved. The CDR3 is 15 amino acids. From germline, CDR1 is SGHAT and CDR2 FQNNGV. In DNA form, the CDR3 reads TGTGCCATCAGCTTAGTTGGTGACCCCGTCTATGGCTACACCTTC. Translation: CAISLVGDPVYGYTF.

In this sample, this clonotype turned up many times. The rearrangement uses TRBV28 and TRBJ2-1; the match to TRBD2 covers 15 bases. The J segment lost 1 base and the V segment lost 4 bases, leaving 8 bases of the junction unmatched. CDR3 size: 19 residues. Germline V gene sequence: CDR1 MDHEN, CDR2 SYDVKM. As DNA, the CDR3 is TGTGCCAGCAGTTCACGGGGACTAGCGGGAGGAGGGTCCTACAATGAGCAGTTCTTC. It encodes CASSSRGLAGGGSYNEQFF. Drawing the rest from reference TRBV28 and TRBJ2-1, the complete variable domain is DVKVTQSSRYLVKRTGEKVFLECVQDMDHENMFWYRQDPGLGLRLIYFSYDVKMKEKGDIPEGYSVSREKKERFSLILESASTNQTSMYLCASSSRGLAGGGSYNEQFFGPGTRLTVL.

On this clonotype itself: One junction end disagrees with the germline gene, perhaps due to a read error. As DNA, the CDR3 is TGTGCCCGCAGCTTAGTGCCTAGCTCTTACAATGAGCAGTTCTTC. Translated: CARSLVPSSYNEQFF. The chain employs TRBV11-2 and TRBJ2-1, with D possibly TRBD2 on 5 matching bases. CDR3 size: 15 residues. The V gene's germline CDR1 is SGHAT and CDR2 FQNNGV.

Worth noting for this clonotype: A single base separates this from a much larger clone, so it may be a read error. The rearrangement joins TRBV6-2 or TRBV6-3 to TRBJ2-1; TRBD2 aligns across 11 bases. J lost 9 bases, V lost 5 bases, and 9 bases had no gene match. Germline V gene lookup returns CDR1 MNHEY and CDR2 SVGEGT. The CDR3 totals 15 residues. The CDR3 DNA reads TGTGCCAGCAGTGAACCGGGACTAGCGGACATTGAGCAGTTCTTC. Amino acid sequence: CASSEPGLADIEQFF.

The table lists this clonotype with many counts. The chain combines TRBV6-2 or TRBV6-3 with TRBJ1-2, with 7 positions matching TRBD1. Per germline, CDR1 MNHEY and CDR2 SVGEGT. The CDR3 is made up of 12 amino acids. V shed 8 bases and J 3 bases; nucleotides not matched to a gene: 3. CDR3 loop: CASLDRDYGYTF. CDR3 in DNA: TGTGCCAGCCTCGACAGGGACTATGGCTACACCTTC.

Only one count was recorded for this clonotype. Compared with germline, one end of the junction differs, possibly owing to a read error. The chain is built from TRBV11-2 and TRBJ2-1, with D perhaps matching TRBD2 (6 bases). The CDR3 loop spans 18 amino acids. Germline CDR1 is SGHAT and CDR2 is FQNNGV. Written as DNA, the CDR3 is TGCGCCAGCAGCTTAACTTCTGGGTCTGTGGGAGGCGGTAACGAGCAGTTCTTC. Translation: CASSLTSGSVGGGNEQFF.